This TCR beta chain was identified in a study of T cells in Graves' hyperthyroidism and ophthalmopathy. The study's findings and limits: It was a median 6.5 months before onset that the model predicted ophthalmopathy.

At least ten counts were recorded for this clonotype. Its antigen remains unknown. Ophthalmopathy patients had Clinical Activity Score at least 3, NOSPECS grade at least 4, duration under 3 months. The diagnoses drew upon clinical symptoms, serum thyroxine and TRAb, thyroid ultrasound and orbital computed tomography. The source of the PBMCs was 10 ml of fresh peripheral blood. RNA transcripts provided the source from which TCR beta CDR3 regions were amplified. The TCR CDR3 first-round RT-PCR relied on the HTBI primer set. One entry per CDR3 protein, called by TCRdb with MiXCR from the multiplex PCR reads. The data show nearly 600,000 distinct CDR3 sequences, 13% to 15% seen once. V trimming: 0 bases; J trimming: 3 bases; junction bases outside the gene matches: 4. This CDR3 is 14 amino acids long. The germline gives CDR1 GTSNPN, CDR2 SVGIG (reference sequence).

This sequence originates from a woman aged 18-30 years with Graves' ophthalmopathy. V is TRBV30 and J is TRBJ2-7; 8 bases line up with TRBD1. Source material: blood. The CDR3 nucleotides are TGTGCCTGGAGTGTTGGGACAGGCCGCTACGAGCAGTACTTC. This gives the protein CAWSVGTGRYEQYF. Full variable domain (outside the CDR3, taken from reference TRBV30 and TRBJ2-7): SQTIHQWPATLVQPVGSPLSLECTVEGTSNPNLYWYRQAAGRGLQLLFYSVGIGQISSEVPQNLSASRPQDRQFILSSKKLLLSDSGFYLCAWSVGTGRYEQYFGPGTRLTVT.